This TCR beta chain was retrieved from a study of immune heterogeneity within non-small cell lung tumors. The TCR beta CDR3 region was amplified by multiplex PCR employing 32 V and 13 J primers. In TCRdb, the multiplex PCR reads were re-called with MiXCR into one record per CDR3 protein. The data show 2,000 or so distinct CDR3 sequences, about 35% seen once. Points on this clonotype: Its target is unknown.

In germline, CDR1 is SNHLY, CDR2 FYNNEI. The CDR3 length is 17 residues. The junction had 17 bases not matched to a gene; V was cut back by 6 bases and J by 3 bases. Bulk tumor genomic DNA (about 590 ng per sample) served as template. Surgical sampling yielded several biopsies per primary tumor (spaced far apart). Patients went through curative surgery, and their non-small cell lung cancer was untreated and newly diagnosed. The study, taken as a whole, reports: Different patients shared few of their high-frequency T-cell receptor beta clonotypes.

J is TRBJ2-7 and V is TRBV2, with 7 bases fitting TRBD1. The sample consisted of lung tumor tissue. The sequence derives from a man between 65 and 79 years old with non-small cell lung cancer. The CDR3 bases are TGTGCCAGCAGGCTTCCAAGGGGGCGCGGAAGGGTCTACGAGCAGTACTTC. Its translation: CASRLPRGRGRVYEQYF.